This note documents a single T cell receptor beta chain sequence. This entry belongs to a study of blood T cell repertoires in COVID-19. Background on the study: Samples of COVID-19 (acute and convalescent) were obtained from the United States, Italy and Spain.

Assay used: immunoSEQ multiplex PCR; TCRdb lists only in-frame clones, some missing. The table lists 200,000 to 300,000 clones, about 86% of them singletons. The sequence was obtained from a man aged 60 to 69 with acute or convalescent COVID-19. Sequenced input: peripheral blood.

The CDR3 DNA sequence: TGCAGCGTTCACTACCCGGGACAGCCTTCGACAGATACGCAGTATTTT. Its translation: CSVHYPGQPSTDTQYF. This sequence joins TRBV29-1 and TRBJ2-3; 7 nucleotides line up with TRBD1. Germline CDR1 and CDR2: SQVTM and ANQGSEA. The J segment lost 3 bases and the V segment lost 5 bases, leaving 14 bases of the junction unmatched. The CDR3 has 16 residues.